The sequence of this T cell receptor beta chain was determined in a study of blood T cell repertoires in COVID-19 (dated by TCRdb to between 2020 and 2021). For the wider study: Samples from collaborators originated in the United States, Italy and Spain and spanned both the acute and convalescent phases of COVID-19. Sample metadata almost always included a de-identified subject ID, COVID-19 status, age in years and sex. The dataset comprised deeply sampled blood TCRbeta repertoires from subjects exposed to, actively infected with, or recovered from COVID-19. The prospective study material was composed of cDNA or gDNA derived from T cells, B-cell-depleted T cells, or PBMCs. The repertoires were released in a freely available public database meant as a resource for research on the immune response to SARS-CoV-2. The samples were drawn from the first 160 participants of the ongoing ImmuneRACE study and from 1,254 subjects provided by 6 global collaborators. Where HLA class I and class II types were available, the types were taken from metadata supplied by the sample provider, not from assay-based typing. Overall results and qualifications from the work: Clinical and demographic metadata were provided uncurated, with the amount varying by source and participant.

About this clone: It lacks a known antigen. Per-base qualities were not stored, and no clone one base away is much larger.

Whole blood was collected in K2EDTA tubes by collaborating institutions according to the institutions' own protocols. For TCRbeta analysis, collaborators shipped samples as frozen whole blood, isolated PBMCs, or DNA extracted from either of those sample types. V lost 2 bases and J lost 1 base, and the count of bases not matched to a germline gene is 4. The germline V gene (reference sequence) sets CDR1 to LGHDT and CDR2 to YNNKEL. The CDR3 contains 15 residues, cysteine and phenylalanine counted. CDR3 DNA is the only sequence kept; it has 45 bases, read in frame from the first base. TCRbeta CDR3 regions were amplified from genomic DNA by means of the immunoSEQ Assay, a bias-controlled multiplex PCR. The study's processing was this. The number of nucleated cells in each sample was estimated from the amplification of reference gene primers within the assay. Sequence reads were collapsed and filtered to measure the absolute abundance of every unique TCRbeta CDR3 rearrangement. For each sample, productive Simpson clonality was calculated as the square root of Simpson's diversity index over productive rearrangements. Sourced from immuneACCESS, this table was stored by TCRdb with only in-frame sequences that have V and J called. A share of the clones is absent; for the studies checked, an unresolved V gene accounts for under half, and the remainder has no known explanation. V and J calls and clone size are as listed in that table; D and trimming were resolved from the DNA. This sample holds some 80,000 clones; approximately 82% were observed only once. Of the sample, 36% is held by the ten largest clones.

This sequence originates from a woman aged 70-85 years with acute or convalescent COVID-19. This receptor chain uses TRBV3-1 (or the pseudogene TRBV3-2) and TRBJ2-5, and TRBD1 aligns with 7 junction nucleotides. Sequenced material: peripheral blood. The DNA is TGTGCCAGCAGCCAACGCCGGGACAGCCAAGAGACCCAGTACTTC. It is translated as CASSQRRDSQETQYF.